This paragraph covers one T cell receptor beta chain sequence. Its antigen is currently unknown. This record belongs to a study of STAT3 mutations in large granular lymphocyte leukemia. Notes on the study in general: TCR clonotype switching after therapy occurred in about 35% of the 18 patients. Every T-cell large granular lymphocyte leukemia patient had at least one immunodominant TCR beta clonotype.

Each sample's TCRbeta library yielded on average around 41,000 productive templates. Profiling relied on immunoSEQ multiplex PCR, and the TCRdb table lists in-frame clones only, not all of them. The top ten hold around 45% of the sample, which has approximately 10,000 clones, 75% to 80% seen once. CDR1 and CDR2 from the germline V gene are MNHEY and SMNVEV (reference sequence). This CDR3 region has 16 residues. V lost 0 bases, J lost 2 bases, and 5 bases stayed unmatched. Sequenced material: peripheral blood mononuclear cells. This receptor was identified in a man aged 55 to 69 with T-cell large granular lymphocyte leukemia. Some clones in this sample may be carry-over from other donors' samples. The V gene is TRBV27, the J gene TRBJ2-5; TRBD2 aligns across 8 bases. This CDR3 reads CASSLSPSGWQETQYF. In DNA form, the CDR3 reads TGTGCCAGCAGTTTATCGCCTAGCGGGTGGCAAGAGACCCAGTACTTC.